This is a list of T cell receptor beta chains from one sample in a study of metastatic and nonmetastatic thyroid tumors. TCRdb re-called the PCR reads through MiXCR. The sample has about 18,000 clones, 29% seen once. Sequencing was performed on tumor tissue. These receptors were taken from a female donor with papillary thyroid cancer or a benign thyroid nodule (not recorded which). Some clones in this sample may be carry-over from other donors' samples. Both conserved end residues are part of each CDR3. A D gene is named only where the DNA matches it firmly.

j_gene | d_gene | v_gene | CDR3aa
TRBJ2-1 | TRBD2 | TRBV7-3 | CASRHEGRLAADEQFF
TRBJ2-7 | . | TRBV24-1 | CATSYRGGTYEQYF
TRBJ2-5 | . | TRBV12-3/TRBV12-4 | CASSLGRIQETQYF
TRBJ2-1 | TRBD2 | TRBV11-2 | CASSSRTSGSYNEQFF
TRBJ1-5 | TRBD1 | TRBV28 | CASSRDRASNQPQHF
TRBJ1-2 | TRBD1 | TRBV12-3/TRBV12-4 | CASIMTGGAIYGYTF
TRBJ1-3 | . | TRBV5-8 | CASSLRGDGNTIYF
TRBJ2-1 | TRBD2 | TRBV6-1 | CASSENGGEYNEQFF
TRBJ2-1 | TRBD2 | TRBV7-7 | CASSLVLADEQFF
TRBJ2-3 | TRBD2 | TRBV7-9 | CASSLGTTDTQYF
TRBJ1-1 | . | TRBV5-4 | CASSLSGRGSNTEAFF
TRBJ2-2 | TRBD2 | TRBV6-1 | CASKRSGLAGNTGELFF
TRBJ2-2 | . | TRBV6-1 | CASSPKNTGELFF
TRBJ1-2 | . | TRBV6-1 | CASSEFHHPDYGYTF
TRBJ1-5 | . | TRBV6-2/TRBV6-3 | CASSTWNQPQHF
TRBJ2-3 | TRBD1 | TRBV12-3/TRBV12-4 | CASARDRDVDTQYF
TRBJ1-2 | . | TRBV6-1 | CASSDWTYGYTF
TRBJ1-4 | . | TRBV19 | CASSPLRGPRGEKLFF
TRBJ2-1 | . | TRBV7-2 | CASSFTGGGEQFF
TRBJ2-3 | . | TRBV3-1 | CASSLREPVDTQYF